This T cell receptor beta chain was retrieved from a study of shared clonotypes between healthy human individuals. Study information: Samples came from two female and a few male donors aged 18 to 49.

Germline CDR1 is SGHAT and CDR2 is FQNNGV. This CDR3 comprises 13 residues. Between the trimmed V and J ends, which lost 2 bases and 7 bases, there was a span of 10 bases. The data were produced by immunoSEQ multiplex PCR, yet TCRdb's version contains in-frame clones alone and is incomplete. The sample has some 1 million clones; roughly 80% are singletons. Sample: memory CD4+ T cells sorted from blood. Subset indicated: CD45RA-negative fraction. The chain is built from TRBV11-2 and TRBJ2-3; D gene unclear. This TCR was sampled from a man aged 18-30 years in good health. The CDR3 protein is CASSLNLLYTQYF. CDR3 nucleotides: TGTGCCAGCAGCTTAAACCTACTGTATACGCAGTATTTT. Variable domain in full (rest from reference TRBV11-2 and TRBJ2-3): EAGVAQSPRYKIIEKRQSVAFWCNPISGHATLYWYQQILGQGPKLLIQFQNNGVVDDSQLPKDRFSAERLKGVDSTLKIQPAKLEDSAVYLCASSLNLLYTQYFGPGTRLTVL.